This TCR beta chain originates from a study of siplizumab effects on memory and regulatory T cells. As concerns this clone: Its antigen is undetermined.

The CDR3 consists of 14 residues. Losses at the gene ends were 6 bases for V and 3 bases for J; bases not matched to a gene: 2. Germline V gene data show CDR1 as MNHEY and CDR2 as SMNVEV (reference sequence). Repertoires were generated with immunoSEQ multiplex PCR, while TCRdb's copy carries only in-frame clones and drops some. The sample comprises 99,000 or so clones, over 90% of which are singletons, and 0.62% rests with the top ten. Study-wide points: Reactions containing siplizumab showed mappable alloreactive CD4+ clones averaging about 66% Treg-derived, versus 26.9% in controls.

This sequence joins TRBV27 and TRBJ1-6; TRBD1 matches at 7 bases. Sequencing was carried out using Tregs sorted from blood. This receptor was identified in a human donor in good health. CDR3 region: CASRRQGYNSPLHF. DNA for the CDR3: TGTGCCAGCAGAAGACAGGGCTATAATTCACCCCTCCACTTT.